This passage covers 20 T cell receptor beta chains from one sample sequenced in a study of a mutant IDH1 vaccine in newly diagnosed glioma. The data were produced by immunoSEQ multiplex PCR, yet TCRdb's version contains in-frame clones alone and is incomplete. The table records 52,000 or so clones, 80% of them present only once. No antigen has been identified for these receptors. The time point denotes: week 23, last vaccination. Each dose of the vaccine consisted of 300 ug of mutant IDH1 20-mer peptide, with topical imiquimod. This sample comprised PBMCs, obtained from a glioma patient whose treatment included an IDH1 peptide vaccine. These receptors originate from a man between 35 and 55 years old with glioma.

As DNA, the CDR3 is TGCGCCAGCAGCTTGGAACGACGGCTCTCTGGAAACACCATATATTTT. Protein product: CASSLERRLSGNTIYF. The J gene is TRBJ1-3, the V gene TRBV5-1, with D uncertain. Trimming removed 0 bases at V and 0 bases at J, with 10 bases between. In germline, CDR1 is SGHRS, CDR2 YFSETQ. The CDR3 runs 16 residues. The full variable domain, with the rest looked up from reference TRBV5-1 and TRBJ1-3, is KAGVTQTPRYLIKTRGQQVTLSCSPISGHRSVSWYQQTPGQGLQFLFEYFSETQRNKGNFPGRFSGRQFSNSRSEMNVSTLELGDSALYLCASSLERRLSGNTIYFGEGSWLTVV.

J is TRBJ1-2 and V is TRBV9; 10 bases are a match to TRBD1. The germline gives CDR1 SGDLS, CDR2 YYNGEE. The trim removed 0 bases at V and 4 bases at J, leaving 3 bases unmatched. This CDR3 is built from 15 residues. The CDR3 sequence: CASSVEGDRGYGYTF. DNA for the CDR3: TGTGCCAGCAGCGTAGAGGGGGACAGGGGCTATGGCTACACCTTC. Complete variable domain (other parts from reference TRBV9 and TRBJ1-2): DSGVTQTPKHLITATGQRVTLRCSPRSGDLSVYWYQQSLDQGLQFLIQYYNGEERAKGNILERFSAQQFPDLHSELNLSSLELGDSALYFCASSVEGDRGYGYTFGSGTRLTVV.

The chain couples TRBV27 to TRBJ1-2; the D gene is possibly TRBD1 (5 bases). V lost 10 bases and J lost 4, with 16 bases in between. The CDR3 runs 13 residues. Germline values: CDR1 MNHEY, CDR2 SMNVEV (reference sequence). CDR3 in amino acids: CATQGKVGYGYTF. The CDR3 DNA is TGTGCCACTCAGGGTAAGGTGGGCTATGGCTACACCTTC.

J is TRBJ2-1 and V is TRBV7-6, with D perhaps TRBD2 (6 bases). Germline-derived CDR1 and CDR2 are SGHVS and FNYEAQ. Trimming pared 4 bases from V and 5 bases from J, leaving 12 bases between. There are 14 residues in the CDR3. CDR3 nucleotides: TGTGCCAGCAGCTGGCGGGGAGAAAACAATGAGCAGTTCTTC. Translated, it gives CASSWRGENNEQFF.

The V gene is TRBV5-6, the J gene TRBJ2-3; D remains ambiguous. Germline CDR1 SGHDT, CDR2 YYEEEE. CDR3 length equals 14 residues. Trimming removed 0 bases from V and 6 bases from J, with 11 bases in between. The CDR3 coding sequence is TGTGCCAGCAGCTTGGGGCCCCCACCGGATACGCAGTATTTT. Protein product: CASSLGPPPDTQYF.

This clone was observed a handful of times. The chain is built from TRBV27 and TRBJ1-2; D is unclear. Germline CDR1 is MNHEY and CDR2 is SMNVEV (reference sequence). V lost 5 bases to trimming and J lost 4 bases, with 11 bases between them. The CDR3 contains 13 residues. The CDR3 loop reads CASSLTMGYGYTF. In DNA form, the CDR3 reads TGTGCCAGCAGTCTGACCATGGGCTATGGCTACACCTTC.

The rearrangement uses TRBV6-4 and TRBJ2-3, with D possibly called TRBD1 or TRBD2 (5 bases each). CDR3 size: 15 residues. The V gene lost 0 bases and the J gene lost 2 bases, with 9 bases spanning the gap. The germline V gene encodes CDR1 MRHNA and CDR2 SNTAGT. In DNA form, the CDR3 reads TGTGCCAGCAGTGACTCAGTGGGGGACACAGATACGCAGTATTTT. Residues: CASSDSVGDTDTQYF.

This CDR3 is CASRLSTDTQYF. In DNA, the CDR3 is TGCGCCAGCCGTCTCAGCACAGATACGCAGTATTTT. This sequence joins TRBV5-1 and TRBJ2-3, with D unresolved. Trimming took off 7 bases at V and 0 bases at J, with 6 bases between the two ends. The CDR3 loop spans 12 amino acids. CDR1 and CDR2 (germline): SGHRS, YFSETQ. The full variable domain, with the rest looked up from reference TRBV5-1 and TRBJ2-3, is KAGVTQTPRYLIKTRGQQVTLSCSPISGHRSVSWYQQTPGQGLQFLFEYFSETQRNKGNFPGRFSGRQFSNSRSEMNVSTLELGDSALYLCASRLSTDTQYFGPGTRLTVL.

The chain joins TRBV10-2 to TRBJ2-3, with 7 bases that match TRBD1. The CDR3 extends over 16 amino acids. Germline loops: CDR1 WSHSY, CDR2 SAAADI. The J segment lost 1 base and the V segment lost 0 bases, leaving 4 bases of the junction unmatched. CDR3 residues: CASSESVTGGTDTQYF. The CDR3 bases are TGCGCCAGCAGTGAGTCGGTCACAGGGGGCACAGATACGCAGTATTTT.

V is TRBV27 and J is TRBJ1-1; D might be TRBD1 (5 bases). The V gene's germline CDR1 is MNHEY and CDR2 SMNVEV (reference sequence). V gave up 3 bases and J gave up 2 bases, with 10 bases separating them. The CDR3 has 14 amino acids. CDR3 in DNA: TGTGCCAGCAGTTTTAGGGGCGGAAACACTGAAGCTTTCTTT. The encoded protein is CASSFRGGNTEAFF.

This clone was seen a handful of times. This chain joins TRBV15 and TRBJ2-5, with 8 bases that match TRBD2. This CDR3 region has 13 residues. Losses at the gene ends were 3 bases for V and 5 bases for J; bases not matched to a gene: 2. Germline CDR1 is LNHNV and CDR2 is YYDKDF (reference sequence). DNA for the CDR3: TGTGCCACCAGCAGTATAGCGGGGGAGACCCAGTACTTC. It encodes CATSSIAGETQYF.

This chain connects TRBV27 to TRBJ2-7, with 7 bases aligning to TRBD2. Trimming took 0 bases from V and 3 from J; bases not matched to a gene: 8. This CDR3 has 16 residues. Germline CDR1 MNHEY, CDR2 SMNVEV (reference sequence). The CDR3 protein is CASSLSPTGGNYEQYF. Written as DNA, the CDR3 is TGTGCCAGCAGTTTATCTCCGACGGGGGGAAACTACGAGCAGTACTTC.

This chain uses TRBV5-1 with TRBJ1-6; D is unclear. CDR3 length: 15 amino acids. Trimming took 2 bases from V and 10 from J, leaving 16 bases between them. Germline V gene sequence: CDR1 SGHRS, CDR2 YFSETQ. The CDR3 reads CASSFEGELPSPLHF. The CDR3 bases are TGCGCCAGCAGCTTCGAGGGTGAACTCCCCTCACCCCTCCACTTT.

Only a few counts were recorded for this clone. J is TRBJ1-6 and V is TRBV5-4, with TRBD1 as a possible D gene (6 bases). CDR3 length: 14 amino acids. Germline lookup yields CDR1 SGHNT and CDR2 YYREEE (reference sequence). V was clipped by 0 bases and J by 9 bases, with 10 bases between them. The CDR3 coding sequence is TGTGCCAGCAGCTTGGACAGGGCGATTTCACCCCTCCACTTT. It yields the protein CASSLDRAISPLHF.

The rearrangement uses TRBV5-6 and TRBJ2-1; either TRBD1 or TRBD2 may fit D (6 bases each). V was cut by 0 bases and J by 4 bases, with 14 bases left in between. The CDR3 contains 16 residues. Germline V gene sequence: CDR1 SGHDT, CDR2 YYEEEE. CDR3 in DNA: TGTGCCAGCAGCTTGGACACAGGGAGGATTTACAATGAGCAGTTCTTC. Residues: CASSLDTGRIYNEQFF.

The chain joins TRBV7-9 to TRBJ1-2; 7 nucleotides line up with TRBD1. V shed 1 base and J 4 bases; nucleotides not matched to a gene: 6. The length of the CDR3 is 15 residues. Germline CDR1 reads SEHNR; CDR2 reads FQNEAQ (reference sequence). The CDR3 region is CASSLDSGQSYGYTF. The CDR3 DNA is TGTGCCAGCAGCTTAGATTCGGGACAGAGCTATGGCTACACCTTC.

V and J are TRBV19 and TRBJ1-1, with D possibly matching TRBD1 (5 bases). V lost 7 bases to trimming and J lost 3 bases, with 12 bases between them. The CDR3 extends over 13 amino acids. Germline CDR1 and CDR2: LNHDA and SQIVND (reference sequence). CDR3 amino acids: CASTPGGDTEAFF. In nucleotides, the CDR3 is TGTGCCAGTACCCCGGGGGGGGACACTGAAGCTTTCTTT.

The chain links TRBV6-1 to TRBJ1-1, with TRBD1 as a possible D gene (6 bases). The CDR3 length is 14 residues. V was cut by 6 bases and J by 3 bases, with 14 bases left in between. The germline gives CDR1 MNHNS, CDR2 SASEGT. CDR3 amino acids: CASRETNRDTEAFF. In DNA, the CDR3 is TGTGCCAGCAGGGAAACTAACAGGGACACTGAAGCTTTCTTT.

The CDR3 protein is CASSLSLRGQNTGELFF. CDR3 coding DNA: TGTGCCAGCAGCTTGTCCTTGCGGGGCCAGAACACCGGGGAGCTGTTTTTT. This chain connects TRBV5-6 to TRBJ2-2; tentative D call: TRBD2 (6 bases). Germline CDR1 and CDR2: SGHDT and YYEEEE. Trimming removed 1 base from V and 1 base from J, with 14 bases in between. The CDR3 length is 17 residues.

The chain has TRBV7-8 and TRBJ1-1; no clear D gene. Per germline, CDR1 SGHVS and CDR2 FQNEAQ. The CDR3 is made up of 14 amino acids. Trimming removed 1 base from V and 0 bases from J, with 6 bases in between. The CDR3 DNA is TGTGCCAGCAGCTTAGGACGGCTGAACACTGAAGCTTTCTTT. As protein: CASSLGRLNTEAFF.